Sequencing of this T cell receptor (beta chain) was carried out in a study of T cell responses to AZD1222 COVID-19 vaccine. V lost 0 bases, J lost 6 bases, and 7 bases lay in between. This CDR3 has 12 residues. Germline CDR1 is GTSNPN and CDR2 is SVGIG (reference sequence). Regarding the study as a whole: Spike-specific TCR breadth rose after two AZD1222 doses, and depth rose as well. Spike-spanning, vaccine-associated CD4 TCRs were dominant at 160-218 and 743-854.

Generated by immunoSEQ multiplex PCR, the TCRdb table keeps only in-frame clones and is missing some. This sample carries fewer than 110,000 clones, around nine tenths of them seen once, and the ten largest clones take roughly 5.6%. Concerning this clone itself: The antigen remains undetermined.

The clonotype originates from an adult who received the AZD1222 COVID-19 vaccine. The chain joins TRBV30 to TRBJ2-3, with D possibly TRBD2 on 6 matching bases. Sequenced here: peripheral blood, sampled 28 days after the second AZD1222 dose. CDR3: CAWSVGRDTQYF. The CDR3 nucleotides are TGTGCCTGGAGTGTAGGGAGGGATACGCAGTATTTT.